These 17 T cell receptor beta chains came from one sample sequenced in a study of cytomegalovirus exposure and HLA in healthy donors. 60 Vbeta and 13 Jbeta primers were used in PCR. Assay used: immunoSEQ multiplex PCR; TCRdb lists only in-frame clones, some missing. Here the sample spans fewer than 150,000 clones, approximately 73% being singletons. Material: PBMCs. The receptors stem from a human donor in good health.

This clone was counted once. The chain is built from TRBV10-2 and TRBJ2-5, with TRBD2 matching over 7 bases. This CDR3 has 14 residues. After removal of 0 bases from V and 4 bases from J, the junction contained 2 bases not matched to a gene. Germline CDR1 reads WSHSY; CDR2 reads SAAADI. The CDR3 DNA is TGCGCCAGCAGTGAGTCGGGGAGGGCAGAGACCCAGTACTTC. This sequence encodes CASSESGRAETQYF.

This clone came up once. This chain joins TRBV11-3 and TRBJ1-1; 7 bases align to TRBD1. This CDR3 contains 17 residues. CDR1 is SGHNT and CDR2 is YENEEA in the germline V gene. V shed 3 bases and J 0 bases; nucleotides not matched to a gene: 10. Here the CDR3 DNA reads TGTGCCAGCAGCTTTAGGATAGGAGGGGGCTTGAACACTGAAGCTTTCTTT. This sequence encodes CASSFRIGGGLNTEAFF.

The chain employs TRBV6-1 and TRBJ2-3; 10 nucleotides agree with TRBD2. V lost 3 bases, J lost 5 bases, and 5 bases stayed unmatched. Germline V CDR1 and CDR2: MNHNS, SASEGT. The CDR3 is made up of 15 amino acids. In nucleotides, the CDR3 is TGTGCCAGCAGTGAGCTAGCGGGAGAGATAGATACGCAGTATTTT. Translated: CASSELAGEIDTQYF.

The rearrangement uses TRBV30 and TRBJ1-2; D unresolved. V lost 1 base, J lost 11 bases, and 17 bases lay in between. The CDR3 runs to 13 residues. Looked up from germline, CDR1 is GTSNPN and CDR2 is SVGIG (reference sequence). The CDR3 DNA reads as TGTGCCTGGAGTGAATTTGCGGCCGGCTCATACACCTTC. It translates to CAWSEFAAGSYTF.

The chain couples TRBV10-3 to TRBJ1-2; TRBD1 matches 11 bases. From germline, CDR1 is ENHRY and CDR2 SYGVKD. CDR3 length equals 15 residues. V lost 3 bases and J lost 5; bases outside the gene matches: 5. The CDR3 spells CAISDPGTGGYGYTF. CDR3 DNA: TGTGCCATCAGTGACCCCGGGACAGGGGGATATGGCTACACCTTC.

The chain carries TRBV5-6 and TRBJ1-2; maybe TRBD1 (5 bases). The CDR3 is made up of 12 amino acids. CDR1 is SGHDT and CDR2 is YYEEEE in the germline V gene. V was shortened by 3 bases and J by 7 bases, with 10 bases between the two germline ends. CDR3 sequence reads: CASSSGLRGYTF. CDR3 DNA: TGTGCCAGCAGCTCGGGACTTCGTGGCTACACCTTC. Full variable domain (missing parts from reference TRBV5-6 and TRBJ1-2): DAGVTQSPTHLIKTRGQQVTLRCSPKSGHDTVSWYQQALGQGPQFIFQYYEEEERQRGNFPDRFSGHQFPNYSSELNVNALLLGDSALYLCASSSGLRGYTFGSGTRLTVV.

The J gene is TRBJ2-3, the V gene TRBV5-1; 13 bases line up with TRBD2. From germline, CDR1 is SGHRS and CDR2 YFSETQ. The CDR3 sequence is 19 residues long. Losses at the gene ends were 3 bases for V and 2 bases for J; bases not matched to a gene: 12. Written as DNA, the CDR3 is TGCGCCAGCAGCTCCCTTTCCCTGACTAGCGGGGGGTACACAGATACGCAGTATTTT. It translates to CASSSLSLTSGGYTDTQYF.

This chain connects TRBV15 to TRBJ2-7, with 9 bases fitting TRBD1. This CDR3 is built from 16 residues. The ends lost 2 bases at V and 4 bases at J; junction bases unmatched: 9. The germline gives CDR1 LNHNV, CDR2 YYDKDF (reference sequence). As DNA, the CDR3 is TGTGCCACCAGCAGATCCGGGACAGGGAAACGATACGAGCAGTACTTC. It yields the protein CATSRSGTGKRYEQYF. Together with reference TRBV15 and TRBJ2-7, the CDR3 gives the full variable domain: DAMVIQNPRYQVTQFGKPVTLSCSQTLNHNVMYWYQQKSSQAPKLLFHYYDKDFNNEADTPDNFQSRRPNTSFCFLDIRSPGLGDTAMYLCATSRSGTGKRYEQYFGPGTRLTVT.

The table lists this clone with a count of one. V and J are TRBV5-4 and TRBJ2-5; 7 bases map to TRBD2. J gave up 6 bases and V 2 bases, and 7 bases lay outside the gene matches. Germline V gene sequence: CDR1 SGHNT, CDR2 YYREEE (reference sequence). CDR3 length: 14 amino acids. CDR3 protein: CASSFAGDRKTQYF. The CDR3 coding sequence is TGTGCCAGCAGCTTTGCGGGGGATAGAAAGACCCAGTACTTC. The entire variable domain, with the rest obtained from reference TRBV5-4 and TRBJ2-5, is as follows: ETGVTQSPTHLIKTRGQQVTLRCSSQSGHNTVSWYQQALGQGPQFIFQYYREEENGRGNFPPRFSGLQFPNYSSELNVNALELDDSALYLCASSFAGDRKTQYFGPGTRLLVL.

CDR3 in DNA: TGTGCCGCGCGACAGGAAAGCTCCTACGAGCAGTACTTC. The encoded protein is CAARQESSYEQYF. The gene calls are TRBV6-1 and TRBJ2-7; perhaps TRBD1 as D (6 bases). V was clipped by 11 bases and J by 0 bases, with 14 bases between them. From germline, CDR1 is MNHNS and CDR2 SASEGT. This CDR3 spans 13 amino acids.

CDR3 amino acids: CACLLYRGGGGYTF. CDR3 in DNA: TGTGCCTGCTTACTCTACAGGGGTGGTGGTGGCTACACCTTC. The chain carries TRBV30 and TRBJ1-2, with 7 nucleotides matching TRBD1. The CDR3 extends over 14 amino acids. CDR1 is GTSNPN, CDR2 SVGIG, per germline (reference sequence). V was clipped by 6 bases and J by 7 bases; unmatched bases: 14.

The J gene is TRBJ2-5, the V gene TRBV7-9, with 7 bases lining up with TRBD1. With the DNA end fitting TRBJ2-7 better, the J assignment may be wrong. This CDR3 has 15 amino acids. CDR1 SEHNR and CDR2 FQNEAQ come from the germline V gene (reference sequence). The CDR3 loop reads CASSYSGAGGCEQYF. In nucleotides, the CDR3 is TGTGCCAGCAGCTACTCCGGGGCAGGGGGTTGCGAGCAGTACTTC.

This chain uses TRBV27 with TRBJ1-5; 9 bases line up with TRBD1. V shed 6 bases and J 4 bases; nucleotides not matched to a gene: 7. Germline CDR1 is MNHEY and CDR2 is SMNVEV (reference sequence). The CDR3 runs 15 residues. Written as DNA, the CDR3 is TGTGCCAGCAGCCCGGACAGGGGATGGAATCAGCCCCAGCATTTT. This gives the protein CASSPDRGWNQPQHF.

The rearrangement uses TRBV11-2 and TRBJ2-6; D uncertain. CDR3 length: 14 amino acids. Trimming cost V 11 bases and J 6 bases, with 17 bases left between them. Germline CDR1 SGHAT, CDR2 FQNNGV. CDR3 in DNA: TGTGCCGTCCGTCGTCGTCAGAAGGCCAACGTCCTGACTTTC. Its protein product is CAVRRRQKANVLTF.

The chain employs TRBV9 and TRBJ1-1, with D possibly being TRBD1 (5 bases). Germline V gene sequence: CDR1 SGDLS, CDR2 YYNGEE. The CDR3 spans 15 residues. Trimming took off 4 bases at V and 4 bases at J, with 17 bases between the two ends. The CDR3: CASSTLREGGTEAFF. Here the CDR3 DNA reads TGTGCCAGCAGCACTCTCAGGGAAGGCGGCACTGAAGCTTTCTTT.

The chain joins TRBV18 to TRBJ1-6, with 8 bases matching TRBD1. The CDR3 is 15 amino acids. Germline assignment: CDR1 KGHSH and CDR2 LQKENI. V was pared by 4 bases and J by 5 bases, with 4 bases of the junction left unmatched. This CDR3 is CASSRGTGNNSPLHF. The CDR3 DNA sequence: TGTGCCAGCTCACGAGGGACAGGCAATAATTCACCCCTCCACTTT.

CDR3 region: CASSLRRTENTGELFF. As DNA, the CDR3 is TGTGCCAGCAGCTTAAGGCGGACAGAAAACACCGGGGAGCTGTTTTTT. The V call is TRBV7-3, the J call TRBJ2-2; the D gene is possibly TRBD1 (6 bases). CDR1 is SGHTA and CDR2 is FQGTGA in the germline V gene. V dropped 1 base and J dropped 2 bases, with 11 bases sitting between them. This CDR3 is 16 amino acids long.